This T cell receptor beta chain stems from a study of early T cells in non-severe SARS-CoV-2 infection. At the level of the study: Chains were unpaired, as sequencing was done on bulk RNA from unsorted whole blood. General study points: Reliance on VDJdb matching favored anti-spike CD8 responses; private and CD4 specificities were missed.

This clonotype was seen repeatedly, ten times or more. Its cognate antigen is unknown. This CDR3 comprises 14 residues. Germline values: CDR1 SEHNR, CDR2 FQNEAQ (reference sequence). The V segment lost 4 bases and the J segment 4 bases; nucleotides outside the gene matches: 5. Individual cDNA molecules received unique molecular identifiers during library preparation. MiXCR was run by TCRdb on the 5' RACE reads, yielding one entry per CDR3 protein. The repertoire holds 25,000 to 35,000 distinct CDR3 sequences, with about 4.3% as singletons. The sequence was obtained from an adult who was a healthcare worker with PCR-confirmed SARS-CoV-2 infection or an uninfected control (not recorded which). This sample comprised whole blood, obtained at baseline. This sequence joins TRBV7-9 and TRBJ1-1; 8 bases match TRBD1. The DNA for the CDR3 is TGTGCCAGCAGCTACGGACAGGGCGTCACTGAAGCTTTCTTT. It codes for CASSYGQGVTEAFF.